This paragraph reports one T cell receptor (delta chain). The protein TCRdb gives is from a much larger clone and does not agree with this DNA's translation at residue 13, likely a read error; the protein shown here comes from the DNA. Per the germline V gene, CDR1 is GEAIGNYY and CDR2 is EKD. The CDR3 contains 15 residues. The sample comes from a study of gamma-delta T cells after stem cell transplantation. TCRdb reprocessed the RT-PCR reads using CATT. There are about 1,300 delta-chain clones in the sample; around 15% occur only once, and 20% to 30% lies in the top ten. The sequence was collected from a human donor. It is not recorded whose cells these are; they may come from a transplant donor. J is TRDJ1 and V is TRDV2; D might be TRDD3 (5 bases). The sequenced sample consisted of gamma-delta T cells. The CDR3 is CACDMILDETDKRIF. As DNA, the CDR3 is TGTGCCTGTGACATGATACTGGATGAAACCGATAAACGCATCTTT.